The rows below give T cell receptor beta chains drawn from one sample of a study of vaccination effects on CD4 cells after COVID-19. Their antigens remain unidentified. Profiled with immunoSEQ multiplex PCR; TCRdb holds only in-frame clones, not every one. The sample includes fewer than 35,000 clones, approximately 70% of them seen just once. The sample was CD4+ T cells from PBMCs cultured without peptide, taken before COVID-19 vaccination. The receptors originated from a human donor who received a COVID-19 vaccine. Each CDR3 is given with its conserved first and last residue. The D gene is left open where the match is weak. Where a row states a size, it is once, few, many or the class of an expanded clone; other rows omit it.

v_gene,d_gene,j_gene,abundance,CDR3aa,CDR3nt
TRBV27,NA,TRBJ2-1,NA,CASTRGFNNEQFF,TGTGCCAGCACTCGGGGGTTCAACAATGAGCAGTTCTTC
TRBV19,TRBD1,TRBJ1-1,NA,CATLRGRRNTEAFF,TGTGCCACCCTGAGGGGGCGGAGGAACACTGAAGCTTTCTTT
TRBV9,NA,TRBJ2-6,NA,CASSVGRMRGANVLTF,TGTGCCAGCAGCGTAGGAAGGATGAGGGGGGCCAACGTCCTGACTTTC
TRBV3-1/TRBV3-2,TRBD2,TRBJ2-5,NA,CASSLGLAGEGETQYF,TGTGCCAGCAGCCTGGGACTAGCGGGGGAAGGAGAGACCCAGTACTTC
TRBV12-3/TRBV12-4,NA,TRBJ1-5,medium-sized,CASSTGNGQPQHF,TGTGCCAGCAGCACAGGGAACGGGCAGCCCCAGCATTTT
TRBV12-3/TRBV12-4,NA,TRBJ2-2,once,CASRLNPGELFF,TGTGCCAGCAGGCTTAACCCCGGGGAGCTGTTTTTT
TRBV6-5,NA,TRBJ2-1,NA,CASRPPSVAEQFF,TGTGCCAGCAGGCCTCCCTCTGTGGCGGAGCAGTTCTTC
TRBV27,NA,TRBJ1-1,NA,CASSIRWPMNTEAFF,TGTGCCAGCAGTATTCGGTGGCCCATGAACACTGAAGCTTTCTTT
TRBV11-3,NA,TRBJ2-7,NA,CASSLESGYEQYF,TGTGCCAGCAGCTTAGAATCAGGCTACGAGCAGTACTTC
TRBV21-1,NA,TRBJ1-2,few,CAREEGGYTF,TGTGCCAGGGAGGAGGGAGGCTACACCTTC
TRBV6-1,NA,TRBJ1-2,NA,CASSEMGTPFYGYTF,TGTGCCAGCAGTGAAATGGGAACCCCCTTCTATGGCTACACCTTC
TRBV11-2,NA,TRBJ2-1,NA,CASSLAAYNEQFF,TGTGCCAGCAGCTTGGCGGCCTACAATGAGCAGTTCTTC
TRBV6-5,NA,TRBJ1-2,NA,CASSYRGNQNGYTF,TGTGCCAGCAGTTACCGAGGGAACCAAAATGGCTACACCTTC
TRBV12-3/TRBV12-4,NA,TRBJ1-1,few,CASSFVLPTEAFF,TGTGCCAGCAGTTTTGTGTTGCCTACTGAAGCTTTCTTT
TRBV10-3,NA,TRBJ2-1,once,CAIMPSGGGYNEQFF,TGTGCCATCATGCCCTCAGGCGGCGGTTACAATGAGCAGTTCTTC
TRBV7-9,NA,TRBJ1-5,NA,CASSLSVSPNQPQHF,TGTGCCAGCAGCTTATCGGTCAGCCCCAATCAGCCCCAGCATTTT
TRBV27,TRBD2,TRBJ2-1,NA,CASSLFGGSSYNEQFF,TGTGCCAGCAGTTTATTCGGCGGGAGCTCCTACAATGAGCAGTTCTTC
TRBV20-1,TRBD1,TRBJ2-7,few,CSASMGQGDYEQYF,TGCAGTGCGAGTATGGGACAGGGGGATTACGAGCAGTACTTC
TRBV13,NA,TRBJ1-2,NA,CASSQEFNYGYTF,TGTGCCAGCAGCCAAGAATTCAACTATGGCTACACCTTC